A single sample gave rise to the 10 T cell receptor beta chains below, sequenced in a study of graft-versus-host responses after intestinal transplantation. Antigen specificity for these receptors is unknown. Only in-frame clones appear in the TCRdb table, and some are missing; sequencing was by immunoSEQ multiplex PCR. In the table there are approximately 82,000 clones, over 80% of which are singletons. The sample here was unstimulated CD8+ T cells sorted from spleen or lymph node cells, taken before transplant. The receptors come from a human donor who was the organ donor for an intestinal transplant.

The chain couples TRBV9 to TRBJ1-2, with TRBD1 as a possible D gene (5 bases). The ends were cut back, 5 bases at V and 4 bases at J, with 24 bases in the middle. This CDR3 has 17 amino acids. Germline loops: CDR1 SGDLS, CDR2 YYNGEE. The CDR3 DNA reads TGTGCCAGCAGTCCATCGGACGGGCCGCAGGGTCCCTATGGCTACACCTTC. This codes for CASSPSDGPQGPYGYTF.

CDR3 in amino acids: CASSATGGNTEAFF. The CDR3 DNA reads TGTGCCAGCAGTGCGACGGGTGGAAACACTGAAGCTTTCTTT. V usage is TRBV9 and J usage is TRBJ1-1; D remains ambiguous. The V and J ends lost 5 bases and 2 bases respectively, with 13 bases between them. The CDR3 covers 14 residues. The germline V gene has CDR1 SGDLS and CDR2 YYNGEE.

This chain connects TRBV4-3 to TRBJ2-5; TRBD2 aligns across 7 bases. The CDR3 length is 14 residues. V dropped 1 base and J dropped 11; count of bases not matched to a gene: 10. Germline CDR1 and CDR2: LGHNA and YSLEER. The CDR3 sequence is CASSQGLAVGEQYF. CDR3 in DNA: TGCGCCAGCAGCCAAGGGCTAGCGGTGGGGGAGCAGTACTTC.

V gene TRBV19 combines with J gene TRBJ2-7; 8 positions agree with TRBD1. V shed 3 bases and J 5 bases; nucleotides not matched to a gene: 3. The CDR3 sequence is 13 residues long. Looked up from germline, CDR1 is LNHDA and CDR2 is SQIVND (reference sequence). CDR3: CASSMLTGDEQYF. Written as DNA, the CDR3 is TGTGCCAGTAGTATGCTGACAGGGGACGAGCAGTACTTC. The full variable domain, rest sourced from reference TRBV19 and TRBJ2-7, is DGGITQSPKYLFRKEGQNVTLSCEQNLNHDAMYWYRQDPGQGLRLIYYSQIVNDFQKGDIAEGYSVSREKKESFPLTVTSAQKNPTAFYLCASSMLTGDEQYFGPGTRLTVT.

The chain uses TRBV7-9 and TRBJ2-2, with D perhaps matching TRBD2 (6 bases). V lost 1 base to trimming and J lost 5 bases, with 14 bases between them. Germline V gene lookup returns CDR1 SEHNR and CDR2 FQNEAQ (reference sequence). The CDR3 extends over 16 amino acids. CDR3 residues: CASSLERGIWTGELFF. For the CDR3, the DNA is TGTGCCAGCAGCTTAGAACGCGGGATCTGGACCGGGGAGCTGTTTTTT.

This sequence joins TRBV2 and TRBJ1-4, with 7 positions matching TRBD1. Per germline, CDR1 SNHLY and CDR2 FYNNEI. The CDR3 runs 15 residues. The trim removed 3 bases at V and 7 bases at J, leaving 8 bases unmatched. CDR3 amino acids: CASSDQGGWSEKLFF. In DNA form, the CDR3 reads TGTGCCAGCAGTGATCAGGGGGGATGGAGTGAAAAACTGTTTTTT.

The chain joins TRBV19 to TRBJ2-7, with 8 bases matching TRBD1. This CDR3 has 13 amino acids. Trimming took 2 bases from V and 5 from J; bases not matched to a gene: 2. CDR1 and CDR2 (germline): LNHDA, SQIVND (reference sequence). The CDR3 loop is CASSIWTGNEQYF. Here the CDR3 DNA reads TGTGCCAGTAGTATATGGACAGGGAACGAGCAGTACTTC.

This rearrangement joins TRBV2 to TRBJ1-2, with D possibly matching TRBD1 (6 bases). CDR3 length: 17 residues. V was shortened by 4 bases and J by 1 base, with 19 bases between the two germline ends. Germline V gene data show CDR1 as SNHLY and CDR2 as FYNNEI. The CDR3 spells CASSGERTERINYGYTF. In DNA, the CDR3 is TGTGCCAGCAGTGGGGAACGGACAGAACGGATTAACTATGGCTACACCTTC.

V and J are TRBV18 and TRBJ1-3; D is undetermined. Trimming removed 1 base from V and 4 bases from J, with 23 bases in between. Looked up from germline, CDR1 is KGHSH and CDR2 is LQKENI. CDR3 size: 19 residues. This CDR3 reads CASSPLRAPGILAGNTIYF. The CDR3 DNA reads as TGTGCCAGCTCACCACTACGTGCCCCCGGCATCCTAGCCGGAAACACCATATATTTT.

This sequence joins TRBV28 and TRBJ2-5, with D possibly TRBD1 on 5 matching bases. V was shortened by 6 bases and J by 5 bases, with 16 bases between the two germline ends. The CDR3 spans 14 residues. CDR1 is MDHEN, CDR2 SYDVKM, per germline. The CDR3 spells CASSVQGTGETQYF. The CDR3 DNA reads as TGTGCCAGCAGCGTCCAGGGAACGGGCGAGACCCAGTACTTC.